This T cell receptor (beta chain) was identified in a study of identifying expanded T cells in peripheral blood. General study results and limits: Over around two and four weeks, about 16 and 20 clones changed, versus around 1.1 between replicates. Variance in clone template counts between roughly two-week samples significantly increased with total template count across all healthy donors.

Collection occurred without any documented infections or immune events in donors. In regard to this clone: The antigen remains unidentified.

Data came from immunoSEQ multiplex PCR; TCRdb stores just in-frame clones and leaves some out. Of roughly 100,000 clones in the sample, roughly 88% were seen once. V lost 1 base to trimming and J lost 4 bases; unmatched junction nucleotides: 10. The germline V gene encodes CDR1 MGHRA and CDR2 YSYEKL. This CDR3 is built from 17 residues. J is TRBJ2-1 and V is TRBV4-1, with TRBD2 matching 7 bases. The material sequenced was blood. This TCR came from a person aged 18 to 69 in good health. CDR3 protein: CASSQVATSAMYNEQFF. DNA for the CDR3: TGCGCCAGCAGCCAAGTAGCAACTAGCGCGATGTACAATGAGCAGTTCTTC.